This entry describes one T cell receptor beta chain. Its matching antigen is unknown. Reverse transcription of 0.5 to 1 ug RNA was performed with random hexamers. TCRdb processed the immunoSEQ multiplex PCR reads anew with MiXCR; each CDR3 protein has one entry. The table lists around 120,000 distinct CDR3 sequences, 85% to 95% of them singletons, with around 0.085% in the top ten. The sequenced target, TCR beta, came from blood CD8+ and CD4+ T cells. Multiple sclerosis controls were treatment-naive patients with stable or active relapsing-remitting disease. This record belongs to a study of CD8 T cells in Susac syndrome. Overall study results and limits: The study recognized that the number of individuals in its TCR sequencing and HLA analysis was relatively small.

Input material: CD4+ T cells from PBMCs. The receptor was isolated from a human donor with multiple sclerosis.

CDR3 in DNA: TGCGCCAGCAGCTTGGGGACAGCAGCCCAGCCCCAGCATTTT. This gives the protein CASSLGTAAQPQHF. The chain links TRBV5-1 to TRBJ1-5, with D perhaps matching TRBD1 (6 bases). CDR1 is SGHRS, CDR2 YFSETQ, per germline. V was pared by 0 bases and J by 7 bases, with 11 bases between. CDR3 size: 14 residues.